This is a list of T cell receptor beta chains from one sample in a study of shared clonotypes between healthy human individuals. The protocol was immunoSEQ multiplex PCR, while the TCRdb copy is restricted to in-frame clones and leaves out a portion. The sample contains fewer than 1.4 million clones, around 78% of which appear only once. Sequencing was carried out using memory CD4+ T cells from PBMCs. These receptors all come from a man in his late teens or twenties in good health. Some clones in this sample may be carry-over from other donors' samples. Each CDR3 is given with its conserved first and last residue. D genes are given only for firm matches. Size values are once, few and many counts, or a class for expanded clones, and some rows have none.

clone_size: -; d_call: TRBD1; j_call: TRBJ1-5; v_call: TRBV29-1; cdr3_aa: CSVGYGTVNQPQHF; cdr3_nt: TGCAGCGTTGGATATGGGACAGTGAATCAGCCCCAGCATTTT
clone_size: -; d_call: -; j_call: TRBJ1-1; v_call: TRBV6-5; cdr3_aa: CASRGGENTEAFF; cdr3_nt: TGTGCCAGCAGGGGCGGGGAGAACACTGAAGCTTTCTTT
clone_size: -; d_call: -; j_call: TRBJ2-7; v_call: TRBV28; cdr3_aa: CASRPFGGSYEQYF; cdr3_nt: TGTGCCAGCCGCCCTTTTGGGGGATCCTACGAGCAGTACTTC
clone_size: -; d_call: -; j_call: TRBJ1-1; v_call: TRBV7-6; cdr3_aa: CASSPNWTGRRSSAFF; cdr3_nt: TGTGCCAGCAGCCCGAATTGGACGGGCCGTAGATCGTCAGCTTTCTTT
clone_size: -; d_call: -; j_call: TRBJ2-2; v_call: TRBV5-1; cdr3_aa: CASSPGVYTGELFF; cdr3_nt: TGCGCCAGCAGCCCAGGGGTCTACACCGGGGAGCTGTTTTTT
clone_size: few; d_call: -; j_call: TRBJ1-4; v_call: TRBV5-1; cdr3_aa: CASSTSRSVDEKLFF; cdr3_nt: TGCGCCAGCAGCACTTCTCGGTCCGTTGATGAAAAACTGTTTTTT
clone_size: few; d_call: -; j_call: TRBJ2-5; v_call: TRBV2; cdr3_aa: CASSERDIYETQYF; cdr3_nt: TGTGCCAGCAGTGAAAGAGACATCTACGAGACCCAGTACTTC
clone_size: -; d_call: TRBD2; j_call: TRBJ2-7; v_call: TRBV29-1; cdr3_aa: CSVASSGSLYEQYF; cdr3_nt: TGCAGCGTTGCATCTAGCGGGAGTCTTTACGAGCAGTACTTC
clone_size: -; d_call: -; j_call: TRBJ2-1; v_call: TRBV5-1; cdr3_aa: CASSLNQATSWDEQFF; cdr3_nt: TGCGCCAGCAGCTTGAACCAGGCTACATCCTGGGATGAGCAGTTCTTC
clone_size: -; d_call: TRBD2; j_call: TRBJ2-1; v_call: TRBV15; cdr3_aa: CATSRRSPTSGGQFF; cdr3_nt: TGTGCCACCAGCAGACGATCCCCAACTAGCGGGGGGCAGTTCTTC
clone_size: few; d_call: -; j_call: TRBJ1-5; v_call: TRBV4-2; cdr3_aa: CASSQEGGYSNQPQHF; cdr3_nt: TGTGCCAGCAGCCAAGAGGGCGGTTATAGCAATCAGCCCCAGCATTTT
clone_size: -; d_call: -; j_call: TRBJ1-2; v_call: TRBV6-5; cdr3_aa: CASSPRSNYGYTF; cdr3_nt: TGTGCCAGCAGTCCCAGAAGTAACTATGGCTACACCTTC
clone_size: -; d_call: -; j_call: TRBJ1-3; v_call: TRBV7-2; cdr3_aa: CASSLAIGGLGNTIYF; cdr3_nt: TGTGCCAGCAGCTTAGCCATCGGGGGGCTAGGAAACACCATATATTTT
clone_size: -; d_call: TRBD2; j_call: TRBJ2-1; v_call: TRBV18; cdr3_aa: CASSPVSSGRAVGEQFF; cdr3_nt: TGTGCCAGCTCACCGGTGAGTAGCGGGAGGGCCGTTGGTGAGCAGTTCTTC
clone_size: -; d_call: -; j_call: TRBJ1-3; v_call: TRBV11-2; cdr3_aa: CASSAGWGGSGSGNTIYF; cdr3_nt: TGTGCCAGCAGCGCGGGTTGGGGGGGAAGCGGCTCCGGAAACACCATATATTTT
clone_size: -; d_call: TRBD2; j_call: TRBJ2-7; v_call: TRBV5-1; cdr3_aa: CASSSGRIDISYEQYF; cdr3_nt: TGCGCCAGCAGCTCCGGGAGGATAGACATCTCCTACGAGCAGTACTTC
clone_size: -; d_call: -; j_call: TRBJ2-7; v_call: TRBV6-5; cdr3_aa: CASSNVPFRQYF; cdr3_nt: TGTGCCAGCAGTAACGTCCCCTTTAGGCAGTACTTC
clone_size: many; d_call: -; j_call: TRBJ2-6; v_call: TRBV27; cdr3_aa: CASSLRLLSGANVLTF; cdr3_nt: TGTGCCAGCAGTTTAAGGCTTCTGTCTGGGGCCAACGTCCTGACTTTC
clone_size: -; d_call: -; j_call: TRBJ2-6; v_call: TRBV14; cdr3_aa: CASSLRAGQASYSGANVLTF; cdr3_nt: TGTGCCAGCAGCCTAAGAGCGGGACAGGCGTCCTACTCTGGGGCCAACGTCCTGACTTTC
clone_size: -; d_call: TRBD1; j_call: TRBJ1-5; v_call: TRBV6-5; cdr3_aa: CASSAGTGRNQPQHF; cdr3_nt: TGTGCCAGCAGTGCGGGGACAGGGCGCAATCAGCCCCAGCATTTT
clone_size: -; d_call: TRBD2; j_call: TRBJ2-1; v_call: TRBV19; cdr3_aa: CASSIGLAGGVAEQFF; cdr3_nt: TGTGCCAGTAGTATCGGTCTAGCGGGAGGGGTGGCGGAGCAGTTCTTC
clone_size: -; d_call: TRBD2; j_call: TRBJ2-1; v_call: TRBV18; cdr3_aa: CASSPRGAGYNEQFF; cdr3_nt: TGTGCCAGCTCACCGAGGGGAGCGGGATACAATGAGCAGTTCTTC
clone_size: -; d_call: -; j_call: TRBJ1-1; v_call: TRBV18; cdr3_aa: CASSPVLNTEAFF; cdr3_nt: TGTGCCAGCTCACCGGTATTGAACACTGAAGCTTTCTTT
clone_size: -; d_call: -; j_call: TRBJ2-5; v_call: TRBV6-1; cdr3_aa: CASVGGTTEGETQYF; cdr3_nt: TGTGCCAGCGTAGGGGGGACAACTGAGGGGGAGACCCAGTACTTC
clone_size: -; d_call: -; j_call: TRBJ2-7; v_call: TRBV28; cdr3_aa: CASSFKSGSWQEQYF; cdr3_nt: TGTGCCAGCAGTTTCAAGTCAGGATCCTGGCAAGAGCAGTACTTC
clone_size: -; d_call: -; j_call: TRBJ1-1; v_call: TRBV6-5; cdr3_aa: CATFEPPYTEAFF; cdr3_nt: TGTGCCACCTTCGAGCCCCCCTACACTGAAGCTTTCTTT
clone_size: -; d_call: -; j_call: TRBJ1-2; v_call: TRBV10-1; cdr3_aa: CASSEHSDYGYTF; cdr3_nt: TGCGCCAGCAGTGAGCACAGTGACTATGGCTACACCTTC
clone_size: -; d_call: -; j_call: TRBJ2-7; v_call: TRBV28; cdr3_aa: CAISKVGYEQYF; cdr3_nt: TGTGCCATCTCAAAGGTGGGCTACGAGCAGTACTTC
clone_size: many; d_call: -; j_call: TRBJ1-2; v_call: TRBV4-1; cdr3_aa: CASSPPLAGSAGYTF; cdr3_nt: TGCGCCAGCAGCCCCCCTCTCGCTGGTAGTGCTGGCTACACCTTC
clone_size: -; d_call: -; j_call: TRBJ1-1; v_call: TRBV28; cdr3_aa: CASSPPGLRWGAFF; cdr3_nt: TGTGCCAGCAGTCCCCCAGGGCTCCGTTGGGGGGCTTTCTTT
clone_size: many; d_call: -; j_call: TRBJ1-5; v_call: TRBV15; cdr3_aa: CATSLDTGWDQPQHF; cdr3_nt: TGTGCCACCAGCCTAGACACGGGGTGGGATCAGCCCCAGCATTTT
clone_size: -; d_call: -; j_call: TRBJ1-2; v_call: TRBV30; cdr3_aa: CAWSGTNYGYTF; cdr3_nt: TGTGCCTGGAGTGGGACTAACTATGGCTACACCTTC
clone_size: -; d_call: TRBD1; j_call: TRBJ2-7; v_call: TRBV27; cdr3_aa: CASSLSPGQASEQYF; cdr3_nt: TGTGCCAGCAGTTTGTCACCGGGACAGGCTTCCGAGCAGTACTTC
clone_size: -; d_call: TRBD2; j_call: TRBJ2-3; v_call: TRBV12-5; cdr3_aa: CASGLGLAGTDTQYF; cdr3_nt: TGTGCTAGTGGTTTGGGACTAGCGGGCACAGATACGCAGTATTTT
clone_size: -; d_call: TRBD1; j_call: TRBJ2-7; v_call: TRBV4-2; cdr3_aa: CASSRAGTGVYEQYF; cdr3_nt: TGTGCCAGCAGCCGCGCCGGGACAGGGGTTTACGAGCAGTACTTC
clone_size: -; d_call: TRBD1; j_call: TRBJ2-2; v_call: TRBV2; cdr3_aa: CASIQFLDRGGTGELFF; cdr3_nt: TGTGCCAGCATCCAATTTTTGGACAGGGGAGGCACCGGGGAGCTGTTTTTT
clone_size: -; d_call: -; j_call: TRBJ2-3; v_call: TRBV30; cdr3_aa: CAWAWGDTQYF; cdr3_nt: TGTGCCTGGGCTTGGGGGGATACGCAGTATTTT
clone_size: -; d_call: -; j_call: TRBJ2-1; v_call: TRBV5-5; cdr3_aa: CASSNRMGMQFF; cdr3_nt: TGTGCCAGCAGTAACCGTATGGGTATGCAGTTCTTC
clone_size: -; d_call: -; j_call: TRBJ2-7; v_call: TRBV5-1; cdr3_aa: CASSWDSQRQYF; cdr3_nt: TGCGCCAGCAGCTGGGACTCCCAGCGGCAGTACTTC
clone_size: -; d_call: -; j_call: TRBJ2-5; v_call: TRBV2; cdr3_aa: CASSERAEETQYF; cdr3_nt: TGTGCCAGCAGTGAAAGGGCGGAAGAGACCCAGTACTTC
clone_size: -; d_call: -; j_call: TRBJ2-7; v_call: TRBV28; cdr3_aa: CASSLVQGGRNEQYF; cdr3_nt: TGTGCCAGCAGTTTGGTGCAGGGTGGGAGGAACGAGCAGTACTTC
clone_size: -; d_call: TRBD1; j_call: TRBJ1-2; v_call: TRBV5-1; cdr3_aa: CASSFQGGTGGDYGYTF; cdr3_nt: TGCGCCAGCAGTTTCCAGGGCGGGACAGGGGGCGACTATGGCTACACCTTC
clone_size: -; d_call: TRBD2; j_call: TRBJ2-7; v_call: TRBV28; cdr3_aa: CASSLTSGTYEQYF; cdr3_nt: TGTGCCAGCAGTTTGACTAGCGGGACCTACGAGCAGTACTTC